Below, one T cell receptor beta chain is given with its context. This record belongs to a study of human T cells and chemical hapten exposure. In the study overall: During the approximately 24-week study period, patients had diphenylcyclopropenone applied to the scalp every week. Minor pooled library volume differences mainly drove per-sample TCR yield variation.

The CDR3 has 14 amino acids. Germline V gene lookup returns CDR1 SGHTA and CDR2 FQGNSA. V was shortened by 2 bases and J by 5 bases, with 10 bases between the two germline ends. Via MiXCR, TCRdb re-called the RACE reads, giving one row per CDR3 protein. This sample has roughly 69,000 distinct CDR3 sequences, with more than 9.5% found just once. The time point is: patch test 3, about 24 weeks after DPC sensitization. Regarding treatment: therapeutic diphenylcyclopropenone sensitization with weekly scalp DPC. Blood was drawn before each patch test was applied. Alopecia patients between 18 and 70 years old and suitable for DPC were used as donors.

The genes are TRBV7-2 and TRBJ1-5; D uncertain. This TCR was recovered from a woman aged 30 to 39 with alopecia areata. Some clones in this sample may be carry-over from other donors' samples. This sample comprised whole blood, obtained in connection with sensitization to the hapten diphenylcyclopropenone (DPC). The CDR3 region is CASSLRVGDQPQHF. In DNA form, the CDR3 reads TGTGCCAGCAGCTTAAGGGTCGGGGATCAGCCCCAGCATTTT. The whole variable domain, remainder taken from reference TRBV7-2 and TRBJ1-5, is GAGVSQSPSNKVTEKGKDVELRCDPISGHTALYWYRQSLGQGLEFLIYFQGNSAPDKSGLPSDRFSAERTGGSVSTLTIQRTQQEDSAVYLCASSLRVGDQPQHFGDGTRLSIL.